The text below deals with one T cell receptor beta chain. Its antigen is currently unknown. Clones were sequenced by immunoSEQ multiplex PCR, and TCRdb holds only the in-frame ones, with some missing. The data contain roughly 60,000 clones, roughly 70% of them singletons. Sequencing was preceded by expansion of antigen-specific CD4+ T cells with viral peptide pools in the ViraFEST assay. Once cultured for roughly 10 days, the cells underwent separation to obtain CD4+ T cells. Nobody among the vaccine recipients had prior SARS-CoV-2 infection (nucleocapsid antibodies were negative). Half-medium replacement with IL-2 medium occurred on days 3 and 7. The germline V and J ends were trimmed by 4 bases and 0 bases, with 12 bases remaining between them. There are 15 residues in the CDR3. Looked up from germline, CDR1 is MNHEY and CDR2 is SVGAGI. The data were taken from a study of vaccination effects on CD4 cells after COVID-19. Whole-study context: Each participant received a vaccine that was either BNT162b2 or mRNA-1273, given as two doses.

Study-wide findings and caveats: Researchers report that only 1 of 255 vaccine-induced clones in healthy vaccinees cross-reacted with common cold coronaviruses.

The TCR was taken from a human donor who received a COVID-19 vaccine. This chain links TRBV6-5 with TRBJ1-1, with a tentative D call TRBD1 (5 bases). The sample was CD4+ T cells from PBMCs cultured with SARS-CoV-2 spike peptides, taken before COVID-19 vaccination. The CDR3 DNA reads TGTGCCAGCAGTTCCTACGGGGGTGTGAACACTGAAGCTTTCTTT. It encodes CASSSYGGVNTEAFF.